Listed below are T cell receptor beta chains from one sample, sequenced in a study of CD8+ T cells in alopecia areata. Produced via immunoSEQ multiplex PCR; TCRdb's table is partial and in-frame only. This table holds over 150,000 clones, about 60% found once. Specimen: CD4+ T cells sorted from blood, collected at week 24, from a patient treated with tofacitinib. Receptor source: a human donor with alopecia areata. Each CDR3 is given with its conserved first and last residue. The D gene is left open where the match is weak. Size is omitted from some rows. Given values are once, few, many or a class for expanded clones.

>.|TRBV25-1|TRBD1|TRBJ2-6
TGTGCCAGCAGTGAATCCTGGGACAGGGCATCTGGGGCCAACGTCCTGACTTTC
CASSESWDRASGANVLTF
>once|TRBV29-1|TRBD2|TRBJ2-3
TGCAGCGTCGCGCTCGGGGGGTTAGGAACAGATACGCAGTATTTT
CSVALGGLGTDTQYF
>.|TRBV30|.|TRBJ2-7
TGTGCCTGGAAAGGCGGCGGCTACGAGCAGTACTTC
CAWKGGGYEQYF
>.|TRBV2|.|TRBJ1-5
TGTGCCAGCAGTGTAGGGGGAGGCAATCAGCCCCAGCATTTT
CASSVGGGNQPQHF
>few|TRBV19|TRBD1|TRBJ2-6
TGTGCCAGTAGTCGATCCGGGACAGGGGTCGGTGGGGCCAACGTCCTGACTTTC
CASSRSGTGVGGANVLTF
>few|TRBV5-1|TRBD1|TRBJ2-2
TGCGCCAGCAGCTTGAGACAGGGCGAAGGCGGGGAGCTGTTTTTT
CASSLRQGEGGELFF
>.|TRBV4-3|TRBD1|TRBJ1-1
TGCGCCAGCAGCCAAGGATGGGGACAGGAGTTTGCTTTCTTT
CASSQGWGQEFAFF
>once|TRBV19|TRBD2|TRBJ2-5
TGTGCCAGTAGTACTAGCGGGGTTAGCCAAGAGACCCAGTACTTC
CASSTSGVSQETQYF
>few|TRBV29-1|.|TRBJ2-3
TGCAGCGTGCGAAGACAGCCTAGCACAGATACGCAGTATTTT
CSVRRQPSTDTQYF
>.|TRBV11-2|.|TRBJ1-6
TGTGCCAGCAGCTTAGAGACTGACTCACCCCTCCACTTT
CASSLETDSPLHF
>.|TRBV7-9|TRBD1|TRBJ2-1
TGTGCCAGCAGCTTTTGGGGGACAGGGAGTAATGAGCAGTTCTTC
CASSFWGTGSNEQFF
>.|TRBV29-1|TRBD2|TRBJ2-5
TGCAGCGTCGGCGGGCGGGAGGAGACCCAGTACTTC
CSVGGREETQYF
>few|TRBV6-5|TRBD1|TRBJ1-2
TGTGCCAGCAGGGACAGGGGGCACCTCTATGGCTACACCTTC
CASRDRGHLYGYTF
>few|TRBV6-5|.|TRBJ1-2
TGTGCCAGCGCAGGGCAGGGACGAAACTATGGCTACACCTTC
CASAGQGRNYGYTF
>.|TRBV5-1|TRBD1|TRBJ2-7
TGCGCCAGCAGCCCCCGACAGGGTTCCTACGAGCAGTACTTC
CASSPRQGSYEQYF